What follows are 20 T cell receptor beta chains derived from one specimen sequenced in a study of blood T cell repertoires in COVID-19. Assay: immunoSEQ multiplex PCR; the TCRdb copy retains only in-frame clones and omits some. Of about 160,000 clones in the sample, over 70% were seen once. Sequenced input: PBMCs or T cells enriched from blood (not recorded which). The receptors derive from a woman aged 55 to 70 who had recovered from COVID-19.

The chain couples TRBV2 to TRBJ1-2, with 8 bases lining up with TRBD1. CDR1 and CDR2 (germline): SNHLY, FYNNEI. J lost 0 bases, V lost 4 bases, and 4 bases had no gene match. CDR3 length: 15 amino acids. CDR3 region: CASSAQGAANYGYTF. CDR3 DNA sequence: TGTGCCAGCAGTGCCCAGGGGGCTGCTAACTATGGCTACACCTTC.

This rearrangement joins TRBV3-1 (or the pseudogene TRBV3-2) to TRBJ1-5; weak D call: TRBD1 (5 bases). The CDR3 contains 13 residues. CDR1 is LGHDT and CDR2 is YNNKEL in the germline V gene (reference sequence). V lost 2 bases, J lost 9 bases, and 11 bases lay in between. CDR3 nucleotides: TGTGCCAGCAGCCAAATCCCCACAGGGCCCCAGCATTTT. Translated, it gives CASSQIPTGPQHF.

The chain carries TRBV19 and TRBJ1-2; 10 nucleotides align to TRBD1. This CDR3 is built from 13 residues. Germline trimming cut 10 bases from V and 2 bases from J; bases unmatched to any gene: 4. Germline V gives CDR1 LNHDA, CDR2 SQIVND (reference sequence). The CDR3 bases are TGTGCCACCTGGGACAGGGGAAACTATGGCTACACCTTC. It codes for CATWDRGNYGYTF.

This sequence joins TRBV7-9 and TRBJ1-4, with D perhaps TRBD1 (5 bases). This CDR3 has 14 residues. Germline CDR1 reads SEHNR; CDR2 reads FQNEAQ (reference sequence). The V end was cut by 1 base, the J end by 4 bases, with 7 bases between. The CDR3 DNA follows: TGTGCCAGCAGCTTAGGACAGCATAATGAAAAACTGTTTTTT. This sequence encodes CASSLGQHNEKLFF.

This chain joins TRBV3-1 (or the pseudogene TRBV3-2) and TRBJ2-1, with TRBD2 matching over 13 bases. The CDR3 sequence is 21 residues long. The trim removed 6 bases at V and 1 base at J, leaving 18 bases unmatched. The germline V gene has CDR1 LGHDT and CDR2 YNNKEL (reference sequence). This CDR3 is CASSPTALSLAGGLSYNEQFF. The CDR3, as DNA: TGTGCCAGCAGTCCAACTGCCCTGTCACTAGCGGGGGGGCTTTCCTACAATGAGCAGTTCTTC.

The V and J genes are TRBV30 and TRBJ2-7, with 8 bases fitting TRBD1. This CDR3 comprises 15 residues. V shed 2 bases and J 0 bases; nucleotides not matched to a gene: 6. Germline CDR1 and CDR2: GTSNPN and SVGIG (reference sequence). The CDR3 region has the DNA TGTGCCTGGAGTCAAAGGGACAGGTCCTCCTACGAGCAGTACTTC. This gives the protein CAWSQRDRSSYEQYF.

Only one count was recorded for this clone. The chain combines TRBV11-2 with TRBJ2-5; 11 nucleotides line up with TRBD2. This CDR3 contains 16 residues. With 4 bases clipped from V and 4 bases from J, the junction kept 8 bases outside the gene matches. The germline V gene has CDR1 SGHAT and CDR2 FQNNGV. The CDR3 sequence: CASSYGRLAGGETQYF. The CDR3, as DNA: TGTGCCAGCAGCTATGGGCGTCTAGCGGGGGGAGAGACCCAGTACTTC.

The CDR3 coding sequence is TGTGCCAGCAGTTACTCGCTGAGAGAGACCCAGTACTTC. This gives the protein CASSYSLRETQYF. The chain joins TRBV6-2 or TRBV6-3 to TRBJ2-5; D gene ambiguous. Germline CDR1 reads MNHEY; CDR2 reads SVGEGT. This CDR3 contains 13 residues. V lost 0 bases and J lost 4, with 6 bases in between.

The rearrangement joins TRBV5-1 to TRBJ2-1, with 10 bases fitting TRBD2. J was trimmed by 4 bases and V by 0 bases; bases with no gene match: 16. The CDR3 runs to 20 residues. Germline lookup yields CDR1 SGHRS and CDR2 YFSETQ. For the CDR3, the DNA is TGCGCCAGCAGCTTGGGGTTTGCCGGGACTAGCGTTTTATTTTACAATGAGCAGTTCTTC. Its protein is CASSLGFAGTSVLFYNEQFF.

The V gene is TRBV10-1, the J gene TRBJ1-2, with D possibly being TRBD1 (6 bases). Trimming removed 3 bases at V and 8 bases at J, with 16 bases between. The CDR3 totals 14 residues. Germline V gene lookup returns CDR1 WNHNN and CDR2 SYGVQD (reference sequence). The CDR3 region has the DNA TGCGCCAGCAGTGATGGCAGGGGTGGTTACGGCTACACCTTC. The encoded protein is CASSDGRGGYGYTF.

The rearrangement joins TRBV19 to TRBJ2-7, with D perhaps matching TRBD2 (6 bases). Per the germline V gene, CDR1 is LNHDA and CDR2 is SQIVND (reference sequence). CDR3 length: 12 amino acids. V gave up 5 bases and J gave up 6 bases, with 11 bases separating them. The CDR3 reads CASSPGRREQYF. For the CDR3, the DNA is TGTGCCAGTAGTCCGGGGAGGCGCGAGCAGTACTTC.

The rearrangement links TRBV19 to TRBJ1-2; possible D gene TRBD1, 6 bases. The CDR3 extends over 14 amino acids. Germline V CDR1 and CDR2: LNHDA, SQIVND (reference sequence). V was cut by 5 bases and J by 3 bases, with 13 bases left in between. CDR3 in amino acids: CASSPWDNYYGYTF. CDR3 in DNA: TGTGCCAGTAGTCCTTGGGACAACTACTATGGCTACACCTTC.

This clone appeared a single time. The chain couples TRBV5-1 to TRBJ2-3, with D perhaps matching TRBD1 (7 bases). The CDR3 covers 16 residues. Germline-derived CDR1 and CDR2 are SGHRS and YFSETQ. Trimming removed 7 bases from V and 2 bases from J, with 20 bases in between. The CDR3 DNA reads TGCGCCAGCGCCTATAGGCAGGGGGGCCCCACAGATACGCAGTATTTT. It translates to CASAYRQGGPTDTQYF. Variable domain in full (rest from reference TRBV5-1 and TRBJ2-3): KAGVTQTPRYLIKTRGQQVTLSCSPISGHRSVSWYQQTPGQGLQFLFEYFSETQRNKGNFPGRFSGRQFSNSRSEMNVSTLELGDSALYLCASAYRQGGPTDTQYFGPGTRLTVL.

The V gene is TRBV4-1, the J gene TRBJ1-4; D ambiguous. The CDR3 has 13 residues. Germline CDR1 MGHRA, CDR2 YSYEKL. Between the trimmed V and J ends, which lost 1 base and 7 bases, there was a span of 7 bases. CDR3 nucleotide sequence: TGCGCCAGCAGCCAAGTAGCGGTTGAAAAACTGTTTTTT. Protein product: CASSQVAVEKLFF.

V is TRBV6-5 and J is TRBJ2-7, with 9 bases fitting TRBD2. Trimming cost V 6 bases and J 6 bases; bases outside gene matches: 6. Germline CDR1 and CDR2: MNHEY and SVGAGI. The CDR3 runs 13 residues. This chain's CDR3 is CASRRGGAGEQYF. CDR3 nucleotide sequence: TGTGCCAGCAGACGCGGGGGGGCGGGCGAGCAGTACTTC.

The gene calls are TRBV29-1 and TRBJ1-1, with D perhaps matching TRBD1 (5 bases). Trimming removed 2 bases from V and 4 bases from J, with 8 bases in between. The CDR3 consists of 12 residues. In germline, CDR1 is SQVTM, CDR2 ANQGSEA. The CDR3: CSVESRATEAFF. The CDR3 bases are TGCAGCGTTGAAAGCAGGGCCACTGAAGCTTTCTTT.

In its sample, this clone was seen once. This chain uses TRBV25-1 with TRBJ1-1; unclear D gene. CDR1 is MGHDK and CDR2 is SYGVNS in the germline V gene. CDR3 length equals 11 residues. V was clipped by 1 base and J by 7 bases, with 4 bases between them. CDR3 bases: TGTGCCAGCAGTGAATTTCATGAAGCTTTCTTT. Translation gives CASSEFHEAFF.

The rearrangement links TRBV11-2 to TRBJ2-2; weak D call: TRBD2 (6 bases). The CDR3 sequence is 16 residues long. Germline CDR1 reads SGHAT; CDR2 reads FQNNGV. Trimming cost V 0 bases and J 4 bases, with 12 bases left between them. The CDR3 is CASSLELARGTGELFF. CDR3 nucleotides: TGTGCCAGCAGCTTAGAGCTAGCGCGGGGCACCGGGGAGCTGTTTTTT.

This chain links TRBV2 with TRBJ2-5; 14 positions match TRBD2. Germline V gene data show CDR1 as SNHLY and CDR2 as FYNNEI. The CDR3 loop spans 15 amino acids. The trim removed 6 bases at V and 2 bases at J, leaving 2 bases unmatched. The CDR3 DNA sequence: TGTGCCAGCAGCAGGACTAGCGGGGGGCAAGAGACCCAGTACTTC. The encoded protein is CASSRTSGGQETQYF.

V gene TRBV4-1 combines with J gene TRBJ2-5, with D tentatively TRBD2 (6 bases). Germline assignment: CDR1 MGHRA and CDR2 YSYEKL. The CDR3 totals 15 residues. Trimming stripped 4 bases from V and 5 bases from J, with 17 bases between. The CDR3 region is CASSPGRRASETQYF. The CDR3, as DNA: TGCGCCAGCAGCCCCGGTAGGAGGGCGTCGGAGACCCAGTACTTC.